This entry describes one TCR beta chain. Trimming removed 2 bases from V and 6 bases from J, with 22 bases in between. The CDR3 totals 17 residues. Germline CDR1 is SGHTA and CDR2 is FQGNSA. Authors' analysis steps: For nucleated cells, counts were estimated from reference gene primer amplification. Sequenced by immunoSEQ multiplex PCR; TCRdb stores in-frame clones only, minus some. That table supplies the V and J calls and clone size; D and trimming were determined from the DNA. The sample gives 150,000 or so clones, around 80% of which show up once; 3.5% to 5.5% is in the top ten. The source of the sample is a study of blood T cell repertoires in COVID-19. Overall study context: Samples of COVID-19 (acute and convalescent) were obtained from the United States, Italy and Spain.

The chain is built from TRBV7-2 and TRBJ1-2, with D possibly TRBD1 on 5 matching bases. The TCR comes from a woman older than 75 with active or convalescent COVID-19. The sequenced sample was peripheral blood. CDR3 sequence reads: CASSLFRSAKPGDGYTF. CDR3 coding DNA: TGTGCCAGCAGCTTATTTCGCTCCGCTAAGCCGGGGGATGGCTACACCTTC.